The rows below give T cell receptor beta chains drawn from one sample of a study of regulatory T cells in long-lasting Graves disease. One entry per CDR3 protein results from TCRdb running MiXCR on the multiplex PCR reads. The table has around 240,000 distinct CDR3 sequences, 18% seen once. These data were likewise used in another study, on T cells in Graves' hyperthyroidism and ophthalmopathy.

The starting material was peripheral blood mononuclear cells (PBMCs), obtained at new diagnosis, from a patient treated with antithyroid drugs. Receptors were obtained from a woman aged 25 to 39 with Graves disease. Each CDR3 is given with its conserved first and last residue. Fields, in order: V gene, J gene, D gene, clone size, CDR3 DNA, CDR3 protein. The D gene is left open where the match is weak. For some rows the clone size is stated as once, few or many, or as a class when expanded; others skip it.

V gene: TRBV5-6
J gene: TRBJ2-5
D gene: -
clone size: few
CDR3 DNA: TGTGCCAGCAGCTCCCTGAGGTCCCGAGGGGGAGAGACCCAGTACTTC
CDR3 protein: CASSSLRSRGGETQYF

V gene: TRBV18
J gene: TRBJ2-2
D gene: TRBD1
clone size: -
CDR3 DNA: TGTGCCAGCTCACGGACAGGGCGGGACACCGGGGAGCTGTTTTTT
CDR3 protein: CASSRTGRDTGELFF

V gene: TRBV5-5
J gene: TRBJ1-1
D gene: -
clone size: many
CDR3 DNA: TGCGCCAGCAGCTCTTGGGTCGGGAACACTGAAGCTTTCTTT
CDR3 protein: CASSSWVGNTEAFF

V gene: TRBV12-3/TRBV12-4
J gene: TRBJ1-2
D gene: TRBD1
clone size: -
CDR3 DNA: TGTGCCAGCAGTAACTACGGGACAGGGACTAACTATGGCTACACCTTC
CDR3 protein: CASSNYGTGTNYGYTF

V gene: TRBV6-1
J gene: TRBJ2-7
D gene: -
clone size: -
CDR3 DNA: TGTGCCAGCAACTTGGACACTATCTCCTACGAGCAGTACTTC
CDR3 protein: CASNLDTISYEQYF

V gene: TRBV5-1
J gene: TRBJ2-2
D gene: TRBD1
clone size: many
CDR3 DNA: TGCGCCAGCAGCCCACCCGGGACAGGGGCAGTCGGGGAGCTGTTTTTT
CDR3 protein: CASSPPGTGAVGELFF

V gene: TRBV9
J gene: TRBJ2-7
D gene: -
clone size: many
CDR3 DNA: TGTGCCAGCAGCGTAGAAGGCGGTTCCTACGAGCAGTACTTC
CDR3 protein: CASSVEGGSYEQYF

V gene: TRBV6-5
J gene: TRBJ2-2
D gene: TRBD2
clone size: many
CDR3 DNA: TGTGCCAGCAGTTATGACCGACTAGCGGGGAACACCGGGGAGCTGTTTTTT
CDR3 protein: CASSYDRLAGNTGELFF

V gene: TRBV19
J gene: TRBJ1-5
D gene: -
clone size: -
CDR3 DNA: TGTGCCAGTAGCATCTTTAGCGGCAATCAGCCCCAGCATTTT
CDR3 protein: CASSIFSGNQPQHF

V gene: TRBV18
J gene: TRBJ1-5
D gene: -
clone size: -
CDR3 DNA: TGTGCCAGCTCACGCAGGGCTAGCAATCAGCCCCAGCATTTC
CDR3 protein: CASSRRASNQPQHF

V gene: TRBV11-2
J gene: TRBJ2-7
D gene: TRBD1
clone size: many
CDR3 DNA: TGTGCCAGCAGCTTCTCAGGGGGCCACAACGAGCAGTACTTC
CDR3 protein: CASSFSGGHNEQYF

V gene: TRBV6-2/TRBV6-3
J gene: TRBJ2-3
D gene: TRBD2
clone size: many
CDR3 DNA: TGTGCCAGCAGTGCTGGGACTAGCGGGGGCCTAAGCACAGATACGCAGTATTTT
CDR3 protein: CASSAGTSGGLSTDTQYF

V gene: TRBV7-8
J gene: TRBJ1-5
D gene: -
clone size: -
CDR3 DNA: TGCGCCAGCAGCCAACCGTCCAGGGGATTTCAGCCCCAGCATTTT
CDR3 protein: CASSQPSRGFQPQHF

V gene: TRBV27
J gene: TRBJ1-1
D gene: -
clone size: many
CDR3 DNA: TGTGCCAGCAGTCTCCGGACAGTTAGCACTGAAGCTTTCTTT
CDR3 protein: CASSLRTVSTEAFF

V gene: TRBV4-2
J gene: TRBJ2-3
D gene: TRBD2
clone size: -
CDR3 DNA: TGTGCCAGCAGCCAAGAGGGCGCGGGGGGCCCCACAGATACGCAGTATTTT
CDR3 protein: CASSQEGAGGPTDTQYF

V gene: TRBV12-3/TRBV12-4
J gene: TRBJ1-5
D gene: TRBD1
clone size: many
CDR3 DNA: TGTGCCAGCAGTGGGGACAGGGGGCGGTATGGTCAGCCCCAGCATTTT
CDR3 protein: CASSGDRGRYGQPQHF

V gene: TRBV20-1
J gene: TRBJ2-1
D gene: -
clone size: -
CDR3 DNA: TGCAGTGCTAGTCCGACAGCCAATGAGCAGTTCTTC
CDR3 protein: CSASPTANEQFF

V gene: TRBV2
J gene: TRBJ2-2
D gene: TRBD1
clone size: many
CDR3 DNA: TGTGCCAGCAACAGGGGTGACGGGGAGCTGTTTTTT
CDR3 protein: CASNRGDGELFF

V gene: TRBV5-5
J gene: TRBJ2-5
D gene: TRBD2
clone size: many
CDR3 DNA: TGTGCCAGCAGCTTAAGCGGGGGAGGGTACCAAGAGACCCAGTACTTC
CDR3 protein: CASSLSGGGYQETQYF

V gene: TRBV28
J gene: TRBJ2-7
D gene: TRBD1
clone size: many
CDR3 DNA: TGTGCCAGCAGTTTAACGGGACAGACCTACGAGCAGTACTTC
CDR3 protein: CASSLTGQTYEQYF

V gene: TRBV20-1
J gene: TRBJ2-1
D gene: -
clone size: many
CDR3 DNA: TGCAGTGCTAGAAATGTAGCGGAGACATACAATGAGCAGTTCTTC
CDR3 protein: CSARNVAETYNEQFF

V gene: TRBV20-1
J gene: TRBJ1-4
D gene: -
clone size: many
CDR3 DNA: TGCAGTGCTAGAGATCAGTCAGAAAAACTGTTTTTT
CDR3 protein: CSARDQSEKLFF

V gene: TRBV29-1
J gene: TRBJ1-2
D gene: TRBD1
clone size: many
CDR3 DNA: TGCAGCGCTCCCGGGACAGCCAACTATGGCTACACCTTC
CDR3 protein: CSAPGTANYGYTF

V gene: TRBV7-2
J gene: TRBJ1-2
D gene: TRBD1
clone size: many
CDR3 DNA: TGTGCCAGCAGCGCCGGACAGGCTAACTATGGCTACACCTTC
CDR3 protein: CASSAGQANYGYTF

V gene: TRBV13
J gene: TRBJ1-5
D gene: -
clone size: few
CDR3 DNA: TGTGCCAGTAACAGGGATTACGGCAATCAGCCCCAGCATTTT
CDR3 protein: CASNRDYGNQPQHF

V gene: TRBV19
J gene: TRBJ1-6
D gene: TRBD1
clone size: many
CDR3 DNA: TGTGCCAGTAGTTCTCGGGACAGGGTGATGTCTTCACCCCTCCACTTT
CDR3 protein: CASSSRDRVMSSPLHF

V gene: TRBV15
J gene: TRBJ2-2
D gene: -
clone size: few
CDR3 DNA: TGTGCCACCAGCAGACAGGGGATCGGGGAGCTGTTTTTT
CDR3 protein: CATSRQGIGELFF

V gene: TRBV14
J gene: TRBJ2-4
D gene: TRBD2
clone size: many
CDR3 DNA: TGTGCCAGCAGTCGTGGACTAGCGGGGGAGCTAGCCAAAAACATTCAGTACTTC
CDR3 protein: CASSRGLAGELAKNIQYF

V gene: TRBV15
J gene: TRBJ1-5
D gene: TRBD1
clone size: many
CDR3 DNA: TGTGCCACCAGCAGAGATAGGACAGGGAGGGAAAATCAGCCCCAGCATTTT
CDR3 protein: CATSRDRTGRENQPQHF

V gene: TRBV4-1
J gene: TRBJ2-5
D gene: -
clone size: -
CDR3 DNA: TGCGCCAGCAGCCAAGACTCGCGGCAGAAAGAGACCCAGTACTTC
CDR3 protein: CASSQDSRQKETQYF

V gene: TRBV12-3/TRBV12-4
J gene: TRBJ1-1
D gene: -
clone size: many
CDR3 DNA: TGTGCCAGCAGTTTATATCGATTTCGCAGGGACACTGAAGCTTTCTTT
CDR3 protein: CASSLYRFRRDTEAFF